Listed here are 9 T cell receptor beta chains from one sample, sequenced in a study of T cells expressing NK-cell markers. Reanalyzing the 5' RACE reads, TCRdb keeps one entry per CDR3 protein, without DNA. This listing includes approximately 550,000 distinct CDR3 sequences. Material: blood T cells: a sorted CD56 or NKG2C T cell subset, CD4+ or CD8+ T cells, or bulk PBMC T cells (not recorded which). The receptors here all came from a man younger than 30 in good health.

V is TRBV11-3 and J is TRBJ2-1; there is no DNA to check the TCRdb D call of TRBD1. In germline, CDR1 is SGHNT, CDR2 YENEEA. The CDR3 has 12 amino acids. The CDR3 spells CASSFRENEQFF.

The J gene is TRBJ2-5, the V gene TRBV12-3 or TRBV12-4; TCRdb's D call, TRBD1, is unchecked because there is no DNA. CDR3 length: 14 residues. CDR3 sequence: CASSPEGSVETQYF.

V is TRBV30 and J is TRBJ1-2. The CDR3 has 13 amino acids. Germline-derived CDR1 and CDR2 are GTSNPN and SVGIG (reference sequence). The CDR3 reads CAWSDGSGTGYTF.

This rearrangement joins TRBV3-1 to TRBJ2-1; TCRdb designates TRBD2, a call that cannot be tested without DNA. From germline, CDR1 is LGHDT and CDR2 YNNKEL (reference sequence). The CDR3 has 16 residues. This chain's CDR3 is CASSPWELSEDNEQFF.

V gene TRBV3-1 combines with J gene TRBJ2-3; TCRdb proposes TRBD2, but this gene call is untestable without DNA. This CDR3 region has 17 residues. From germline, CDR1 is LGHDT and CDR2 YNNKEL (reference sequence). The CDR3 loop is CASSQEGGGPRTDTQYF.

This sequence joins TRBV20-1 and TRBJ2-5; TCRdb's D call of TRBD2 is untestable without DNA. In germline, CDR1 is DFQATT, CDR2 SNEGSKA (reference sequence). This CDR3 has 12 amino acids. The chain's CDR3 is CSSGGREVTQYF.

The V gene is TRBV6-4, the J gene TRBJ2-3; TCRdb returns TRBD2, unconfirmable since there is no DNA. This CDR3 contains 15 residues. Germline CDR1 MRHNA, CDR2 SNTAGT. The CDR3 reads CASSDLGLLTDTQYF.

This chain's CDR3 is CASRGPGLAGRETQYF. The chain has TRBV6-1 and TRBJ2-5; TCRdb's D call of TRBD2 is untestable without DNA. Germline V gives CDR1 MNHNS, CDR2 SASEGT. There are 16 residues in the CDR3.

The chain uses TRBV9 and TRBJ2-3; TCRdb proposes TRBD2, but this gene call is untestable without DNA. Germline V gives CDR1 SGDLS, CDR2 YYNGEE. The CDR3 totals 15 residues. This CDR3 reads CASSVLAGAGDTQYF.